One sample yielded the 21 T cell receptor beta chains listed below, sequenced in a study of identical twins (dated by TCRdb to 2016 to 2017). The library was produced with 5' RACE. TCRdb lists the instrument as Illumina HiSeq 2000. The public reads were reprocessed in TCRdb via fastp at Q25 and MiXCR, keeping in-frame beta chains. Each record represents a unique CDR3 protein, reported with the most common genes and DNA among its rows. The sample includes approximately 690,000 distinct CDR3 sequences, with around 6% observed a single time. Roughly 2% of the sample is taken by the ten largest. The source material was naive T cells sorted from blood. In light of the paper, this sample's cell subset or site label describes: cells isolated with a human naive T-cell isolation kit. These receptors were collected from a man younger than 35 in good health.

This clonotype was observed at least ten times. CDR3: CATKGYEITGGEQYF. The DNA for the CDR3 is TGTGCCACCAAGGGTTACGAGATTACAGGGGGCGAGCAGTACTTC. The chain combines TRBV10-3 with TRBJ2-7; TRBD1 matches at 8 bases. The CDR3 spans 15 residues. The V gene's germline CDR1 is ENHRY and CDR2 SYGVKD. Trimming cost V 10 bases and J 6 bases; bases outside gene matches: 17.

This chain uses TRBV28 with TRBJ2-7, with TRBD1 identical over 7 bases. CDR1 and CDR2 (germline): MDHEN, SYDVKM. The CDR3 is made up of 16 amino acids. V was clipped by 9 bases and J by 0 bases; unmatched bases: 14. Here the CDR3 reads CASLTPGTEGSYEQYF. The DNA of the CDR3 is TGTGCCAGTCTTACCCCCGGGACAGAAGGCTCCTACGAGCAGTACTTC.

This clonotype came up many times. V usage is TRBV12-3 or TRBV12-4 and J usage is TRBJ2-7; 8 nucleotides match TRBD1. The CDR3 sequence is 15 residues long. After removal of 6 bases from V and 3 bases from J, the junction contained 10 bases not matched to a gene. The chain's CDR3 is CASSTDRDVFYEQYF. The CDR3 nucleotides read TGTGCCAGCAGCACGGACAGGGATGTTTTCTACGAGCAGTACTTC.

CDR3 sequence reads: CASSLVGHEGTSGNNEQFF. CDR3 sequence (DNA): TGTGCCAGCAGCTTAGTTGGTCATGAGGGGACTAGCGGGAACAATGAGCAGTTCTTC. The rearrangement links TRBV11-2 to TRBJ2-1; 13 bases match TRBD2. Looked up from germline, CDR1 is SGHAT and CDR2 is FQNNGV. The length of the CDR3 is 19 residues. The V segment lost 1 base and the J segment 5 bases; nucleotides outside the gene matches: 11.

This clonotype was seen at least ten times. The rearrangement uses TRBV29-1 and TRBJ2-5, with 8 bases matching TRBD2. The CDR3 is made up of 13 amino acids. The trim removed 6 bases at V and 5 bases at J, leaving 8 bases unmatched. From germline, CDR1 is SQVTM and CDR2 ANQGSEA. CDR3 coding DNA: TGCAGCGTACTCCTAGCGGGCATTGAGACCCAGTACTTC. Encoded protein: CSVLLAGIETQYF.

Ten or more counts support this clonotype. The rearrangement uses TRBV12-3 or TRBV12-4 and TRBJ1-2; TRBD1 aligns across 8 bases. The V segment lost 5 bases and the J segment 2 bases; nucleotides outside the gene matches: 4. CDR3 length: 14 residues. This CDR3 reads CASSPQGGNYGYTF. The CDR3 nucleotides are TGTGCCAGCAGTCCACAGGGGGGAAACTATGGCTACACCTTC.

The chain recombines TRBV12-3 or TRBV12-4 with TRBJ2-2, with D perhaps TRBD1 (6 bases). The length of the CDR3 is 16 residues. Between the trimmed V and J ends, which lost 5 bases and 0 bases, there was a span of 13 bases. The CDR3 spells CASSTWTEANTGELFF. Here the CDR3 DNA reads TGTGCCAGCAGTACATGGACAGAAGCGAACACCGGGGAGCTGTTTTTT.

This clonotype was recorded at least ten times. The CDR3 spells CASSLRLDYNEQFF. Written as DNA, the CDR3 is TGTGCCAGCAGCCTAAGACTAGACTACAATGAGCAGTTCTTC. The chain recombines TRBV3-1 with TRBJ2-1; possible D gene TRBD2, 6 bases. CDR3 length: 14 residues. Deletions cut 4 bases from V and 3 bases from J, with 10 bases between. Germline V gene lookup returns CDR1 LGHDT and CDR2 YNNKEL (reference sequence).

This clonotype was observed many times. In nucleotides, the CDR3 is TGCGCCAGCAGCCAAGACACAGGGATGGCCTACGAGCAGTACGTC. It yields the protein CASSQDTGMAYEQYV. The V and J genes are TRBV4-1 and TRBJ2-7; a weak D match, TRBD1 (6 bases). Trimming removed 0 bases at V and 2 bases at J, with 11 bases between. From germline, CDR1 is MGHRA and CDR2 YSYEKL. The CDR3 has 15 residues.

This clonotype was found many times. The CDR3 loop reads CSARRGGENQPQHF. The CDR3 coding sequence is TGCAGTGCTAGAAGAGGCGGGGAAAATCAGCCCCAGCATTTT. The chain has TRBV20-1 and TRBJ1-5; D gene unclear. This CDR3 comprises 14 residues. The germline CDR1 and CDR2 sequences are DFQATT and SNEGSKA (reference sequence). Trimming took 2 bases from V and 4 from J, leaving 12 bases between them.

This clonotype was counted at least ten times. The chain joins TRBV12-3 or TRBV12-4 to TRBJ1-4, with D tentatively TRBD1 (6 bases). The CDR3 runs 14 residues. With 3 bases removed from V and 8 bases from J, the gap between germline ends came to 13 bases. This chain's CDR3 is CASSFDRMQEKLFF. The CDR3 coding sequence is TGTGCCAGCAGTTTTGACAGGATGCAGGAAAAACTGTTTTTT.

This clonotype was observed many times. The rearrangement uses TRBV28 and TRBJ1-5; no firm D call. The CDR3 spans 12 residues. V lost 6 bases, J lost 7 bases, and 10 bases lay in between. Germline CDR1 is MDHEN and CDR2 is SYDVKM. CDR3 DNA: TGTGCCAGCAGGGATGTTTTGCAGCCCCAGCATTTT. Its translation: CASRDVLQPQHF.

At least ten counts were recorded for this clonotype. The V gene is TRBV5-1, the J gene TRBJ1-1, with TRBD1 as a possible D gene (6 bases). The germline CDR1 and CDR2 sequences are SGHRS and YFSETQ. Trimming cost V 3 bases and J 2 bases, with 11 bases left between them. This CDR3 has 14 residues. The CDR3 DNA reads as TGCGCCAGCAGCTCGACAGGAAGAAACACTGAAGCTTTCTTT. Amino acid sequence: CASSSTGRNTEAFF.

This clonotype occurred many times. The chain links TRBV3-1 to TRBJ1-1; D possibly corresponds to TRBD1 (5 bases). CDR3 length: 15 residues. Trimming cost V 1 base and J 4 bases, with 13 bases left between them. The germline V gene encodes CDR1 LGHDT and CDR2 YNNKEL (reference sequence). The chain's CDR3 is CASSQGGVMVTEAFF. As DNA, the CDR3 is TGTGCCAGCAGCCAAGGGGGGGTCATGGTCACTGAAGCTTTCTTT.

This clonotype was detected ten times or more. The genes are TRBV15 and TRBJ1-2; 7 nucleotides line up with TRBD1. Germline V gene data show CDR1 as LNHNV and CDR2 as YYDKDF (reference sequence). V shed 0 bases, J shed 3 bases, and the junction held 19 bases outside the gene matches. This CDR3 is 20 amino acids long. CDR3 amino acids: CATSRDPLLGREGAYYGYTF. CDR3 sequence (DNA): TGTGCCACCAGCAGAGACCCCCTCTTAGGCAGGGAGGGGGCCTACTATGGCTACACCTTC.

This clonotype was found many times. The J gene is TRBJ2-3, the V gene TRBV20-1, with D unresolved. The germline V gene has CDR1 DFQATT and CDR2 SNEGSKA (reference sequence). The CDR3 consists of 10 residues. The V gene lost 6 bases and the J gene lost 5 bases, with 6 bases spanning the gap. This CDR3 is CSARRDTQYF. The DNA for the CDR3 is TGCAGTGCCAGACGAGATACGCAGTATTTT.

This clonotype was counted ten times or more. The chain is built from TRBV6-1 and TRBJ2-1; 7 nucleotides match TRBD1. The germline gives CDR1 MNHNS, CDR2 SASEGT. V trimming: 4 bases; J trimming: 6 bases; junction bases outside the gene matches: 12. The CDR3 is 16 amino acids. CDR3 protein: CASSALTGWRANEQFF. CDR3 nucleotides: TGTGCCAGCAGTGCGCTGACAGGGTGGCGGGCCAATGAGCAGTTCTTC.

The table lists this clonotype with many counts. The chain links TRBV6-1 to TRBJ2-7, with unresolved D. The V gene's germline CDR1 is MNHNS and CDR2 SASEGT. The germline V and J ends were trimmed by 0 bases and 2 bases, with 11 bases remaining between them. This CDR3 is 15 amino acids long. The CDR3 reads CASSEAMIDTYEQYF. DNA for the CDR3: TGTGCCAGCAGTGAAGCTATGATAGATACCTACGAGCAGTACTTC.

This clonotype was counted ten times or more. In DNA form, the CDR3 reads TGCAGCGTTGTGGTGGCAGCCACGAACACCGGGGAGCTGTTTTTT. This codes for CSVVVAATNTGELFF. This chain links TRBV29-1 with TRBJ2-2; no clear D. The CDR3 sequence is 15 residues long. Germline CDR1 reads SQVTM; CDR2 reads ANQGSEA. Trimming shortened V by 4 bases and J by 0 bases, and 12 bases separated the two germline ends.

The rearrangement joins TRBV2 to TRBJ2-1, with D perhaps TRBD2 (5 bases). This CDR3 spans 14 amino acids. The V end lost 8 bases, the J end lost 12 bases, and 23 bases lay between the germline ends. In germline, CDR1 is SNHLY, CDR2 FYNNEI. The CDR3 region is CASGWERRQQVQFF. CDR3 nucleotide sequence: TGTGCCAGCGGGTGGGAGCGGCGGCAGCAGGTGCAGTTCTTC.

The V and J genes are TRBV7-3 and TRBJ2-1; TRBD2 is a possible D gene (6 bases). Germline lookup yields CDR1 SGHTA and CDR2 FQGTGA. The CDR3 sequence is 17 residues long. V lost 5 bases and J lost 0, with 17 bases in between. Here the CDR3 DNA reads TGTGCCAGCAGCCCGGGGACGGCTAGCGTCTCCTACAATGAGCAGTTCTTC. It specifies CASSPGTASVSYNEQFF.